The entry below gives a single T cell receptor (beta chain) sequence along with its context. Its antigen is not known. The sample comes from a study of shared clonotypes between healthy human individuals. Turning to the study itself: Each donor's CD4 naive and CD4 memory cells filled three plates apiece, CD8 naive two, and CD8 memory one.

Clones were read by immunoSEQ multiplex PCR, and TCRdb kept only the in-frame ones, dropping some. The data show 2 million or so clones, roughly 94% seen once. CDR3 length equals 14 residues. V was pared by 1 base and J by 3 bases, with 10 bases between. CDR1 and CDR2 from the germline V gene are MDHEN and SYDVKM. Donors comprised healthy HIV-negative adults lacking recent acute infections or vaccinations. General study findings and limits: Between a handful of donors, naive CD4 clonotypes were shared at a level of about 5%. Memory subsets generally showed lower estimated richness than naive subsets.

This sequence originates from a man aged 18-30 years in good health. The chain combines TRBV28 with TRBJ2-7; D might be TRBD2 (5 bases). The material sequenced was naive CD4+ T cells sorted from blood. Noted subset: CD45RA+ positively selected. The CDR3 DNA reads TGTGCCAGCAGTTTATCGGGCGACTACTACGAGCAGTACTTC. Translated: CASSLSGDYYEQYF.